A selection of T cell receptor beta chains follows, all from one sample in a study of early T cells in non-severe SARS-CoV-2 infection. One entry per CDR3 protein, called by TCRdb with MiXCR from the 5' RACE reads. The table has about 100,000 distinct CDR3 sequences, roughly 13% seen once. Material: whole blood. The receptors were sampled from an adult who was a healthcare worker with PCR-confirmed SARS-CoV-2 infection or an uninfected control (not recorded which). CDR3s include the opening cysteine and the closing phenylalanine or tryptophan. Fields, in order: J gene, D gene, clone size, V gene, CDR3 DNA, CDR3 protein. The D gene is left open where the match is weak. Not every row has a clone size; where given, it reads once, few, many or a size class.

>TRBJ2-7|-|-|TRBV28
TGTGCCAGCAGTGAGAACGGGAACGAGCAGTACTTC
CASSENGNEQYF
>TRBJ1-5|-|few|TRBV20-1
TGCAGTGGGATTTCGGGATTGCATCAGCCCCAGCATTTT
CSGISGLHQPQHF
>TRBJ2-3|-|-|TRBV5-6
TGTGCCAGCAGCTTGGCCGGGGGTGGGCCCACAGATACGCAGTATTTT
CASSLAGGGPTDTQYF
>TRBJ2-6|-|many|TRBV9
TGTGCCAGCAGCGTATACTCTGGGGCCAACGTCCTGACTTTC
CASSVYSGANVLTF
>TRBJ2-7|-|many|TRBV29-1
TGCAGGATAGGGACCGAAGACTACGAGCAGTACTTC
CRIGTEDYEQYF
>TRBJ2-2|-|few|TRBV6-2/TRBV6-3
TGTGCCAGCAGTTACAGGACGAACACCGGGGAGCTGTTTTTT
CASSYRTNTGELFF
>TRBJ2-7|-|few|TRBV6-2/TRBV6-3
TGTGCCAGCAGTTACTCGGGGGACCCCTACGAGCAGTACTTC
CASSYSGDPYEQYF
>TRBJ2-3|TRBD2|many|TRBV7-2
TGTGCCAGCAGCTTAGATGCGGGGGGCACAGATACGCAGTATTTT
CASSLDAGGTDTQYF
>TRBJ2-2|TRBD2|-|TRBV7-2
TGTGCCAGCAGCTTGGAGACTAGCGGCACCGGGGAGCTGTTTTTT
CASSLETSGTGELFF
>TRBJ2-1|-|few|TRBV2
TGTGCCAGCAGTGAAGTGGGGGAGCAGTTCTTC
CASSEVGEQFF
>TRBJ2-7|TRBD1|-|TRBV12-3/TRBV12-4
TGTGCCAGCAGTTTAAAGGGACAGGGAGGGAGCTACGAGCAGTACTTC
CASSLKGQGGSYEQYF
>TRBJ2-3|TRBD2|few|TRBV29-1
TGCAGCGTTGTGTCGGGGGGGGCCGCAAATACGCAGTATTTT
CSVVSGGAANTQYF
>TRBJ2-2|-|few|TRBV7-3
TGTGCCAGCAGCTTAAATAGGATCGCCCCAACAGGGCCCACCGGGGAGCTGTTTTTT
CASSLNRIAPTGPTGELFF
>TRBJ2-1|TRBD2|-|TRBV3-1
TGTGCCAGCAGCCAAGGAGGGGCTAGCGGTCACAATGAGCAGTTCTTC
CASSQGGASGHNEQFF
>TRBJ2-2|-|few|TRBV24-1
TGTGCCACCAGTGCCCGGGACACCTCCACCGGGGAGCTGTTTTTT
CATSARDTSTGELFF
>TRBJ1-3|-|-|TRBV18
TGTGCCAGCTCACCACCGTCGGCCCGTGGAAACACCATATATTTT
CASSPPSARGNTIYF
>TRBJ2-1|-|few|TRBV5-4
TGTGCCAGCAGCCCAAGGTCCGGTGATGAGCAGTTCTTC
CASSPRSGDEQFF
>TRBJ2-5|TRBD1|few|TRBV29-1
TGCAGCGAAGTTTCCCGACAGGGTGAGACCCAGTACTTC
CSEVSRQGETQYF
>TRBJ2-2|TRBD1|-|TRBV28
TGTGCCAGCAGTTATGGACAGGGAAACACCGGGGAGCTGTTTTTT
CASSYGQGNTGELFF
>TRBJ2-7|-|few|TRBV9
TGTGCCAGCAGCGTAAGTCCCGGGTTGAGCTCCTACGAGCAGTACTTC
CASSVSPGLSSYEQYF
>TRBJ1-2|TRBD1|-|TRBV4-1
TGCGCCAGCAGCCCCCTAGGGACAGGGGGCACCTATGGCTACACCTTC
CASSPLGTGGTYGYTF
>TRBJ2-1|-|few|TRBV29-1
TGCAGCGTTGACATACGAACCGGGTCAAACTGGGATGAGCAGTTCTTC
CSVDIRTGSNWDEQFF
>TRBJ2-5|TRBD1|many|TRBV20-1
TGCAGTGCTCACAGGGGTCAAAAGGAGACCCAGTACTTC
CSAHRGQKETQYF
>TRBJ2-4|TRBD2|many|TRBV27
TGTGCCAGCAGGACCGTAGCGGGGGGGAAAAACATTCAGTACTTC
CASRTVAGGKNIQYF
>TRBJ1-1|-|few|TRBV29-1
TGCAGCGTTGAGAGGACACCGAACACTGAAGCTTTCTTT
CSVERTPNTEAFF
>TRBJ2-1|-|-|TRBV29-1
TGCAGCGTCGCTGTGGGGGTAGGACAAGGGCAGTTCTTC
CSVAVGVGQGQFF
>TRBJ2-7|-|few|TRBV5-6
TGTGCCAGCAGCTTGGGGTTCAGGCGAACCTACGAGCAGTACTTC
CASSLGFRRTYEQYF
>TRBJ1-1|-|-|TRBV12-3/TRBV12-4
TGTGCCAGCAGTTTTAGAGATAACGAAGCTTTCTTT
CASSFRDNEAFF
>TRBJ1-2|-|many|TRBV18
TGTGCCAGCTCACCGCCTTTGCGGGTGGATGGCTACACCTTC
CASSPPLRVDGYTF
>TRBJ2-7|-|-|TRBV5-1
TGCGCCAGCAGCCCGCTGCCGACCTACGAGCAGTACTTC
CASSPLPTYEQYF
>TRBJ1-3|-|many|TRBV7-9
TGTGCCAGCAGCTACAGGTCTGGAAACACCATATATTTT
CASSYRSGNTIYF
>TRBJ2-7|TRBD1|few|TRBV5-1
TGCGCCAGCAGCTTGGCGGGACAGGGCCACTACGAGCAGTACTTC
CASSLAGQGHYEQYF
>TRBJ2-4|-|many|TRBV11-2
TGTGCCAGCAGCTTAGACCCACCGATTCTCAGGGAAAGGAACAACATTCAGTACTTC
CASSLDPPILRERNNIQYF
>TRBJ1-4|-|many|TRBV12-3/TRBV12-4
TGTGCCAGCAGTCCTCCGGGACGGCCTAATGAAAAACTGTTTTTT
CASSPPGRPNEKLFF
>TRBJ2-1|TRBD2|-|TRBV7-2
TGTGCCAGCAGCTATAGCGGGGGGGCGTCATTCAATGAGCAGTTCTTC
CASSYSGGASFNEQFF
>TRBJ2-2|TRBD2|few|TRBV29-1
TGCAGCGCGGGGGGGTCCACCGGGGAGCTGTTTTTT
CSAGGSTGELFF
>TRBJ1-1|-|-|TRBV5-1
TGCGCCAGCAGCCCAGACGCCCCATACGCCACTGAAGCTTTCTTT
CASSPDAPYATEAFF